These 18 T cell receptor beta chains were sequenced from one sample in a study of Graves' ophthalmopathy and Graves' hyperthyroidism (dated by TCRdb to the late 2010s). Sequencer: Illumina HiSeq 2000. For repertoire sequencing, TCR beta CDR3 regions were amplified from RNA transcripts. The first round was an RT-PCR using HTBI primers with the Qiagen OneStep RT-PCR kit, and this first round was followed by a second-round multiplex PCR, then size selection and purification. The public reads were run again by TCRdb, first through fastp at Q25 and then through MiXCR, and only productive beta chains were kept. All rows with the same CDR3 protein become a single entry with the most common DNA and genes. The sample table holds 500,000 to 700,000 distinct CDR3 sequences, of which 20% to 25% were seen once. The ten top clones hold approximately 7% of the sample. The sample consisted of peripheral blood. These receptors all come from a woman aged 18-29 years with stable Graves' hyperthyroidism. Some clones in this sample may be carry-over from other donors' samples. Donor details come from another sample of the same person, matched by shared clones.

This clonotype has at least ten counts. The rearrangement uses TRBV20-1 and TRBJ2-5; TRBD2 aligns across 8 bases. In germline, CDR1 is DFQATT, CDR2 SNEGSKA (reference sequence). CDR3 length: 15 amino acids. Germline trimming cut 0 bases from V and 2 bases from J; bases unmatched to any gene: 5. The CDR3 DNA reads TGCAGTGCTAGAGAGAGGCTAGCGGGTCAAGAGACCCAGTACTTC. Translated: CSARERLAGQETQYF.

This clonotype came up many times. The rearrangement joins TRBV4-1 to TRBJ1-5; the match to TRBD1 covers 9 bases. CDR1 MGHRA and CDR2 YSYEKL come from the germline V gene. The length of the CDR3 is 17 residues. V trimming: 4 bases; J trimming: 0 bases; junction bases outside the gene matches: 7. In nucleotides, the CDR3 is TGCGCCAGCAGCCCGACACCACAGGGGGCTAGCAATCAGCCCCAGCATTTT. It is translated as CASSPTPQGASNQPQHF.

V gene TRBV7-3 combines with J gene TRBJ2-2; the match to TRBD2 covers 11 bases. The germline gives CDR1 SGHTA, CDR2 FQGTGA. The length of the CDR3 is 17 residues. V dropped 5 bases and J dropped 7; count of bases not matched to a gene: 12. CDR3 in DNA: TGTGCCAGCAGCCCAATAGCGGGAGGGTCTTACGGCGGGGAGCTGTTTTTT. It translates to CASSPIAGGSYGGELFF.

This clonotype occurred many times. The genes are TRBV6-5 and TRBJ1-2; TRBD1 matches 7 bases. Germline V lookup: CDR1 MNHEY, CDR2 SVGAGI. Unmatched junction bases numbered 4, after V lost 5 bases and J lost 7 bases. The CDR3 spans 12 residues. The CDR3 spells CASSPGQVGYTF. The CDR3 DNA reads TGTGCCAGCAGTCCCGGACAGGTTGGCTACACCTTC.

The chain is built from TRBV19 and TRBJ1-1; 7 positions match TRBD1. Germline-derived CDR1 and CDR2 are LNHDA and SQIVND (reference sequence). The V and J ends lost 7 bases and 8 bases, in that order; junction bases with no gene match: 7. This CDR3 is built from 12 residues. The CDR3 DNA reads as TGTGCCAGTACTTCTACAGGGGTCGAAGCTTTCTTT. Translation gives CASTSTGVEAFF.

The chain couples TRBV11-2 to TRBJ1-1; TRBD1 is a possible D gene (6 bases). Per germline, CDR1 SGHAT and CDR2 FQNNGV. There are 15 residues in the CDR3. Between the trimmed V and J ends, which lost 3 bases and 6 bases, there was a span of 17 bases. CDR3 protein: CASSLGSGGGPEAFF. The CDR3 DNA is TGTGCCAGCAGCTTGGGCAGTGGGGGGGGCCCTGAAGCTTTCTTT.

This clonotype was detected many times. The CDR3 loop reads CASSLTPGELFF. The CDR3 nucleotides are TGTGCCAGCAGTTTAACCCCCGGGGAGCTGTTTTTT. This rearrangement joins TRBV28 to TRBJ2-2; D is undetermined. Germline values: CDR1 MDHEN, CDR2 SYDVKM. V dropped 2 bases and J dropped 6 bases, with 4 bases sitting between them. This CDR3 is 12 amino acids long.

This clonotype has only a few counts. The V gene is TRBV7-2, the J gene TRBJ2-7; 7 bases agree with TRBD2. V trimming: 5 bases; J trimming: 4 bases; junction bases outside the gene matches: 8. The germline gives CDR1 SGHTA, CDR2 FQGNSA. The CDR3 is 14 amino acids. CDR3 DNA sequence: TGTGCCAGCAGCCCCGTAGCGGGTGGGTACGAGCAGTACTTC. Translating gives CASSPVAGGYEQYF.

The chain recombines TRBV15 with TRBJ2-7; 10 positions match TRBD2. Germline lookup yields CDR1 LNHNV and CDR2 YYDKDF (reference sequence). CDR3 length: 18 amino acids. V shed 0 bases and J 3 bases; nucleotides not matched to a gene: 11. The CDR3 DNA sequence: TGTGCCACCAGCAGAGATACCCGCACTAGCGGGGCGTTCTACGAGCAGTACTTC. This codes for CATSRDTRTSGAFYEQYF.

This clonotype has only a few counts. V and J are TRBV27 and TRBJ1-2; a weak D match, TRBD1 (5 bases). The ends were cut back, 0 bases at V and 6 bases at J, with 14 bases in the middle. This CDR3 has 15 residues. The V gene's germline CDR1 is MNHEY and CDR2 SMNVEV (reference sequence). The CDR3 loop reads CASSLSPLGTDGYTF. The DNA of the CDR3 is TGTGCCAGCAGTTTATCCCCTCTCGGGACGGATGGCTACACCTTC.

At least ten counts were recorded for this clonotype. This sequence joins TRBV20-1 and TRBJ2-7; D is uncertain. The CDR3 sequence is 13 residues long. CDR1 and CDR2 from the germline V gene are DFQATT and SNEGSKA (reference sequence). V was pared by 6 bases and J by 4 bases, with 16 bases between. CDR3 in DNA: TGCAGTGCCATTGCTGATGGGGAATACGAGCAGTACTTC. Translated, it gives CSAIADGEYEQYF.

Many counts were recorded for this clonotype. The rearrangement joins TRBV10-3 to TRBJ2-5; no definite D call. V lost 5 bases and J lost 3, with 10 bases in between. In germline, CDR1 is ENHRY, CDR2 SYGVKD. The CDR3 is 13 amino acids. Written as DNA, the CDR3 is TGTGCCATCAGTCTGCGATCAAAAGAGACCCAGTACTTC. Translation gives CAISLRSKETQYF.

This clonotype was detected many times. The CDR3 spells CASNEAGQGAEQYF. CDR3 coding DNA: TGTGCCAGCAACGAAGCGGGACAGGGCGCCGAGCAGTACTTC. The V and J genes are TRBV12-3 or TRBV12-4 and TRBJ2-7, with 9 bases aligning to TRBD1. V shed 7 bases, J shed 6 bases, and the junction held 10 bases outside the gene matches. This CDR3 is built from 14 residues.

CDR3 in DNA: TGTGCCAGCAGTTCCACACGGACAGGGGATCAGACCTTC. The encoded protein is CASSSTRTGDQTF. The chain carries TRBV28 and TRBJ1-2; TRBD1 matches at 9 bases. J lost 14 bases, V lost 4 bases, and 11 bases had no gene match. Germline values: CDR1 MDHEN, CDR2 SYDVKM. The CDR3 sequence is 13 residues long.

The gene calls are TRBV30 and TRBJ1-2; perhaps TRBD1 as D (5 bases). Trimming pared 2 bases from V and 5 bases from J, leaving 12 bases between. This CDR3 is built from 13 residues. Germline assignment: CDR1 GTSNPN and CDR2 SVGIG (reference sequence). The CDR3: CAWSWGPGYGYTF. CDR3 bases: TGTGCCTGGAGTTGGGGCCCGGGGTATGGCTACACCTTC.

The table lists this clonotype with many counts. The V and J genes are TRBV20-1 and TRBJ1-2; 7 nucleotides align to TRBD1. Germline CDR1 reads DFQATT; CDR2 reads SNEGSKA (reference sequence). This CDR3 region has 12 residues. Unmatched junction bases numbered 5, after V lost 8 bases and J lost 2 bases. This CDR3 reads CSSTGANYGYTF. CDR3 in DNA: TGCAGTTCCACAGGGGCGAACTATGGCTACACCTTC.

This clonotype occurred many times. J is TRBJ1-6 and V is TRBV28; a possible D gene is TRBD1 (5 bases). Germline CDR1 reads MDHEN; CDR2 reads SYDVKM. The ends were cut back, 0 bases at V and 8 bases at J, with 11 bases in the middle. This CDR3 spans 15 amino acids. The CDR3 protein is CASSLWARGDSPLHF. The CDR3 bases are TGTGCCAGCAGTTTATGGGCTAGGGGTGATTCACCCCTCCACTTT.

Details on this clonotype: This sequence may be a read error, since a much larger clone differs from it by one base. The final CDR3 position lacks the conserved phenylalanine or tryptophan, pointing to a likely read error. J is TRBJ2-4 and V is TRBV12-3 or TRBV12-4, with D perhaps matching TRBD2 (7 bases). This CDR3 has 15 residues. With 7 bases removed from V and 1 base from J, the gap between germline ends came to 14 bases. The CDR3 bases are TGTGCCAGCACCTTTGAGGGGGGGGCCAAAAACATTCAGTACCTC. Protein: CASTFEGGAKNIQYL.